These 5 T cell receptor beta chains share one sample of origin, sequenced in a study of CD8 T cells in ankylosing spondylitis (TCRdb year 2017). The library was built by means of 5' RACE. This sample was sequenced with an Illumina HiSeq 2500. In-frame beta chains were kept once TCRdb had trimmed the public reads at Q25 with fastp and called clones with MiXCR. CDR3 protein sequences are deduplicated, and each keeps its most common genes and DNA. This sample comprises around 300,000 distinct CDR3 sequences, 11% of them detected only once. Of the sample, roughly 9.1% falls within the top ten clones. Material for sequencing was blood, either unsorted or a sorted T cell fraction (not recorded which). The source of these receptors is a female donor with ankylosing spondylitis or in good health (not recorded which).

This clonotype was seen a few times. The rearrangement uses TRBV7-2 and TRBJ2-5, with D perhaps assigned TRBD1 or TRBD2 (5 bases each). V was cut by 5 bases and J by 2 bases, with 9 bases left in between. The CDR3 is 13 residues long. Germline V gives CDR1 SGHTA, CDR2 FQGNSA. The CDR3 DNA is TGTGCCAGCAGCCAGTGGGGGCAAGAGACCCAGTACTTC. This encodes CASSQWGQETQYF.

In this sample, this clonotype turned up many times. V and J are TRBV12-3 or TRBV12-4 and TRBJ1-1; D gene ambiguous. The CDR3 covers 13 residues. V lost 5 bases and J lost 1, with 8 bases in between. For the CDR3, the DNA is TGTGCCAGCAGTCCTCCCAAGAACACTGAAGCTTTCTTT. Translated: CASSPPKNTEAFF.

This clonotype turned up a few times. The chain uses TRBV11-2 and TRBJ2-3, with TRBD2 matching over 9 bases. V lost 0 bases to trimming and J lost 1 base; unmatched junction nucleotides: 5. CDR1 is SGHAT, CDR2 FQNNGV, per germline. The CDR3 has 17 residues. This chain's CDR3 is CASSLDSGGGGTDTQYF. The CDR3 nucleotides read TGTGCCAGCAGCTTAGATTCGGGCGGGGGGGGCACAGATACGCAGTATTTT. The entire variable domain, with the rest obtained from reference TRBV11-2 and TRBJ2-3, is as follows: EAGVAQSPRYKIIEKRQSVAFWCNPISGHATLYWYQQILGQGPKLLIQFQNNGVVDDSQLPKDRFSAERLKGVDSTLKIQPAKLEDSAVYLCASSLDSGGGGTDTQYFGPGTRLTVL.

V and J are TRBV7-9 and TRBJ1-1; TRBD1 matches at 7 bases. Germline V CDR1 and CDR2: SEHNR, FQNEAQ (reference sequence). The CDR3 runs to 15 residues. The V and J ends lost 4 bases and 1 base, in that order; junction bases with no gene match: 6. The CDR3 loop reads CASSSRTGPNTEAFF. CDR3 nucleotide sequence: TGTGCCAGCAGCTCACGGACAGGCCCGAACACTGAAGCTTTCTTT.

This clonotype was counted many times. The gene calls are TRBV5-1 and TRBJ1-2, with D perhaps matching TRBD1 (5 bases). Germline CDR1 SGHRS, CDR2 YFSETQ. Trimming removed 4 bases at V and 8 bases at J, with 18 bases between. This CDR3 contains 14 residues. CDR3 protein: CASSPGGGGDGYTF. The CDR3 DNA is TGCGCCAGCAGCCCCGGTGGGGGAGGTGACGGCTACACCTTC.